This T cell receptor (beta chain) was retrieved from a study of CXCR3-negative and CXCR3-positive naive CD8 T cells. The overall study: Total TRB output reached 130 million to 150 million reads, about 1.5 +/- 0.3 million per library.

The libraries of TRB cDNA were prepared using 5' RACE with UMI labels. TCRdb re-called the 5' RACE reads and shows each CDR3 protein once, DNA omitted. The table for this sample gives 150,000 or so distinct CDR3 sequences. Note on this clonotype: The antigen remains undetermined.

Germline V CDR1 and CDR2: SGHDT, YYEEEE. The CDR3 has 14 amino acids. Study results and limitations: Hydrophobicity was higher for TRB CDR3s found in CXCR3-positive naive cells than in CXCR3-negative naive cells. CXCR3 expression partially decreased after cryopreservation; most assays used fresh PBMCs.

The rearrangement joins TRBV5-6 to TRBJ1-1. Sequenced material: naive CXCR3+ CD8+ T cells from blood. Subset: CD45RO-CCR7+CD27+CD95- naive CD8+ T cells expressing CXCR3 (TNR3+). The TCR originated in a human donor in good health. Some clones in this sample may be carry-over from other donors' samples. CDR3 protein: CASSLVGLNTEAFF.